The present entry profiles one T cell receptor (beta chain) with its context. No antigen is known for it. No quality values exist for individual bases; no much larger clone is one base distant. The data were obtained in a study of T cell responses to AZD1222 COVID-19 vaccine (dated by TCRdb to 2020 to 2022). Regarding the research as a whole: AZD1222 recipients with second doses at about 4 weeks or about 12 weeks were pooled, because spike-specific TCR depth and breadth did not differ between schedules. A total of about 230 trial participants underwent TCR sequencing, of whom some 210 received two doses of AZD1222 and about 25 received two doses of the MenACWY control vaccine. Trial participants were enrolled by age into 18-55, 56-69 and 70-plus year subgroups, with roughly 160, 29 and 62 TCR-sequenced participants respectively. Summary of the overall study and its limitations: Only five or six AZD1222 recipients were SARS-CoV-2 seropositive at baseline, limiting conclusions about previously exposed vaccinees. The whole spike protein was spanned by vaccine-associated CD4 TCRs, and dominant responses were seen in regions 160-218 and 743-854. Because no day 14 peak-response samples were available, the repertoires could be characterized only after the peak T cell response. Most participants were white British and females outnumbered males, and the authors suggested that clonal diversity may have been underestimated. In the small 56-69-year group, the increase in depth fell short of significance, most likely because of low power. Reportedly, close to half of the unique spike-specific TCRs recognized epitopes lying outside the regions that are mutated in the B.1.351 and B.1.1.7 variants. After two AZD1222 doses, spike-specific TCR breadth and depth were significantly higher than at day 0 and than in MenACWY recipients.

The time point label here, explained by the study, means: baseline before first vaccination. The vaccinee samples were drawn from two UK trials, COV001 and COV002, one of which was a single-blind randomized controlled phase 2/3 trial testing AZD1222 (ChAdOx1 nCoV-19) in healthy adults. Trial participant PBMC samples were collected at day 0 and day 28 after the second dose for TCRbeta chain sequencing. From a lookup of the germline V gene, CDR1 and CDR2 are MNHEY and SVGAGI. V was cut back by 8 bases and J by 3 bases, leaving a gap of 7 bases between them. CDR3 length: 11 amino acids, cysteine to phenylalanine. The entry retains the CDR3 DNA only, 33 bases that are in frame from base 1. The CDR3 regions of human TCRbeta chains were subjected to immunosequencing. In the original analysis: Repertoire TCRs were matched against a reference library of SARS-CoV-2-specific TCRs generated with the MIRA antigen-specificity platform. Breadth meant the fraction of unique TCRs that were SARS-CoV-2-associated, whereas depth meant the fraction of total T cells that were SARS-CoV-2-associated. Using the MIRA data, each spike-specific TCR was mapped to the spike region that the TCR reacts to and placed in a CD4 or CD8 class. Log10-transformed breadth and depth values were compared by one-way ANOVA with Sidak's multiple comparisons tests. The table comes from immuneACCESS by way of TCRdb, which keeps in-frame sequences with V and J called. Part of the clones is missing from these tables; in studies checked, under half for an unresolved V gene and the rest for unknown reasons. The V and J calls and the clone size are those of that table, but D and trimming were determined from the DNA. In all, the sample holds 95,000 to 100,000 clones, and 75% to 95% of those were seen once. The ten largest make up 1.3% of the sample.

The sequence links TRBV6-5 to TRBJ1-2; TRBD1 might be the D gene, on 5 matching bases. This sample comprised peripheral blood, obtained on day 0 of AZD1222 vaccination. The sequence was obtained from an adult in good health. The DNA sequence is as follows: TGTGCCAGCTGGGGGGACTATGGCTACACCTTC. It specifies CASWGDYGYTF.